This T cell receptor (beta chain) was sequenced for a study of blood T cell repertoires in COVID-19. Sequencing used immunoSEQ multiplex PCR; TCRdb keeps in-frame clones, though not all of them. This table has 120,000 or so clones, roughly 90% appearing once. Sequencing was done on a sample of peripheral blood. This sequence was found in a man between 60 and 70 years old with COVID-19, enrolled during active disease.

CDR3 in amino acids: CASSSSRYEQYF. The CDR3 coding sequence is TGTGCCAGCAGCTCAAGCCGCTACGAGCAGTACTTC. The V gene is TRBV28, the J gene TRBJ2-7; D unresolved. This CDR3 has 12 amino acids. V was trimmed by 6 bases and J by 3 bases, leaving 9 bases between them. The germline V gene encodes CDR1 MDHEN and CDR2 SYDVKM.